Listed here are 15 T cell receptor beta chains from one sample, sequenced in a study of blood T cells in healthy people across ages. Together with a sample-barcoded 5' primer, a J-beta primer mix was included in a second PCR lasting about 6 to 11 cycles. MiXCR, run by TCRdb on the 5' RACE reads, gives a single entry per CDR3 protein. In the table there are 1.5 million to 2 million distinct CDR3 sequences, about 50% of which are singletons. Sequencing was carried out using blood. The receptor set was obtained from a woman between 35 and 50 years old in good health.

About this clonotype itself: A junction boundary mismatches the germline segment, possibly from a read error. CDR3 region: CAISDPGPTNSPPHF. In nucleotides, the CDR3 is TGTGCCATCAGTGATCCCGGGCCGACTAATTCACCCCCCCACTTT. The V and J genes are TRBV10-3 and TRBJ1-6; D unresolved. Germline lookup yields CDR1 ENHRY and CDR2 SYGVKD. The CDR3 has 15 residues.

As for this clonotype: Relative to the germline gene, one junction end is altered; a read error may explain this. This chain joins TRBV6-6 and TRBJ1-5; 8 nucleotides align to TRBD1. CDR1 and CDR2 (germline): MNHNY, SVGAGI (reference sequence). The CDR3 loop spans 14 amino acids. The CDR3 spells CASSPRQGNQPRHF. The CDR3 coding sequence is TGTGCCAGCAGCCCCCGACAGGGGAATCAGCCCCGGCATTTT.

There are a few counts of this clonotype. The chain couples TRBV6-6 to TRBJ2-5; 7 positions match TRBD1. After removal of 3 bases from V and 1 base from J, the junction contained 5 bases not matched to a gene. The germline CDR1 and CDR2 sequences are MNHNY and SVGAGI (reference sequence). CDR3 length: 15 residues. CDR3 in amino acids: CASSYPGQVQETQYF. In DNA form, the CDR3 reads TGTGCCAGCAGTTATCCAGGACAGGTCCAAGAGACCCAGTACTTC.

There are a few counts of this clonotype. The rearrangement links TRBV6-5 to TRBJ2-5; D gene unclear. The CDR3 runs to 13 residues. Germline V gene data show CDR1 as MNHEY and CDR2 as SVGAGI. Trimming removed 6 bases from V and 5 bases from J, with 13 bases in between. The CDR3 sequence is CASRKGHFETQYF. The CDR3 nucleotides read TGTGCCAGCAGAAAAGGGCATTTTGAGACCCAGTACTTC.

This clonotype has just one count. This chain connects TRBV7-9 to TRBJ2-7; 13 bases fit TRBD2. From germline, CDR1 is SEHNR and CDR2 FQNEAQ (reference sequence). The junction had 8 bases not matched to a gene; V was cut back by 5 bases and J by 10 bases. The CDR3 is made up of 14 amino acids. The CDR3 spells CASSLSTSGGTQYF. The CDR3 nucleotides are TGTGCCAGCAGCCTATCGACTAGCGGGGGGACTCAGTACTTC.

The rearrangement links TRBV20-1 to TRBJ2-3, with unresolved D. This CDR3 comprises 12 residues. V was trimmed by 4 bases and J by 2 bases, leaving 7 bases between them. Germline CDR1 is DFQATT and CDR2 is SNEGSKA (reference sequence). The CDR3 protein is CSANGDTDTQYF. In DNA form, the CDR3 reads TGCAGTGCTAACGGAGACACAGATACGCAGTATTTT.

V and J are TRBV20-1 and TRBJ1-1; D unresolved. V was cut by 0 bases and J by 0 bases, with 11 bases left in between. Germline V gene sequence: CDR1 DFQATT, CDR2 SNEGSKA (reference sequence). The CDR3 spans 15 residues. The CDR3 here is CSARDLAGMNTEAFF. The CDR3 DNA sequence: TGCAGTGCTAGAGATCTTGCTGGGATGAACACTGAAGCTTTCTTT.

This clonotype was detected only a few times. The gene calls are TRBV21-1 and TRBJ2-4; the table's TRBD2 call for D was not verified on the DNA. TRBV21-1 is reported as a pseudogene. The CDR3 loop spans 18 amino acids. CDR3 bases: TGTGCCACCCGAGGTTGTAGCGGGGGGGCGGTAGCCAAAAACATTCAGTACTTC. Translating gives CATRGCSGGAVAKNIQYF.

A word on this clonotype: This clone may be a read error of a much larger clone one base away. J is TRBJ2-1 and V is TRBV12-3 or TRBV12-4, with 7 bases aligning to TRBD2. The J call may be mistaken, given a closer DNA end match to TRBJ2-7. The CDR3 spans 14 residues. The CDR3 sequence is CASSPAGVYNEQYF. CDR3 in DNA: TGTGCCAGCAGTCCGGCGGGGGTCTACAATGAGCAGTACTTC.

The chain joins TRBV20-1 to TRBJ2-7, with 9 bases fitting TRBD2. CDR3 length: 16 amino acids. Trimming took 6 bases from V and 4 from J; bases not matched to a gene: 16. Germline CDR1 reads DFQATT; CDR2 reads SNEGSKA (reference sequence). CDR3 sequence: CSAKGVAGDGFYEQYF. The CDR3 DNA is TGCAGTGCCAAAGGGGTAGCGGGGGACGGGTTTTACGAGCAGTACTTC.

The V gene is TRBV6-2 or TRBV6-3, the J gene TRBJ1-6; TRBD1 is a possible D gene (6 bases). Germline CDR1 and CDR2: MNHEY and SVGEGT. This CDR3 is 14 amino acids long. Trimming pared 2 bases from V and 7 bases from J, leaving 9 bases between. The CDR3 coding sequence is TGTGCCAGCAGTTACGGGACACTCAATTCACCCCTCCACTTT. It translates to CASSYGTLNSPLHF.

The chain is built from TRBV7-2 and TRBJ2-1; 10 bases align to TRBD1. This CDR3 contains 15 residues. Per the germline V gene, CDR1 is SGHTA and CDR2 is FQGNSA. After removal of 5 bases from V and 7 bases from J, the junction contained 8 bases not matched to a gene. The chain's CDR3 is CASSRDRGRLNEQFF. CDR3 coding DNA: TGTGCCAGCAGCAGAGACAGGGGGCGCCTAAATGAGCAGTTCTTC. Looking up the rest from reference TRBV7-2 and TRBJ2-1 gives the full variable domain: GAGVSQSPSNKVTEKGKDVELRCDPISGHTALYWYRQSLGQGLEFLIYFQGNSAPDKSGLPSDRFSAERTGGSVSTLTIQRTQQEDSAVYLCASSRDRGRLNEQFFGPGTRLTVL.

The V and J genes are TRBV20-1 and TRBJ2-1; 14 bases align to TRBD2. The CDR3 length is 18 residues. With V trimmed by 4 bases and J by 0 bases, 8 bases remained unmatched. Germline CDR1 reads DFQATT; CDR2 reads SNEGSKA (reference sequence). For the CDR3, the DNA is TGCAGTGCTACGACTAGCGGGGGGGTATCGTTCTCCTACAATGAGCAGTTCTTC. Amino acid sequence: CSATTSGGVSFSYNEQFF.

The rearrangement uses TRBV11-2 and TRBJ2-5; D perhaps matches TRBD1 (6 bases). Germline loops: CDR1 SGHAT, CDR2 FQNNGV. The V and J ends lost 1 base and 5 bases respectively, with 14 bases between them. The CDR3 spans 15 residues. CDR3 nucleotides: TGTGCCAGCAGCTTAGTTGCATTCGGACAGGAGACCCAGTACTTC. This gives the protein CASSLVAFGQETQYF.

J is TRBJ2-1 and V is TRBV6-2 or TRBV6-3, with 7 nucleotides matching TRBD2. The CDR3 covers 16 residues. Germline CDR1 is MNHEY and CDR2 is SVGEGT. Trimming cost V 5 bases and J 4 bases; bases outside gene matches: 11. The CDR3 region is CASSRPGAGVYNEQFF. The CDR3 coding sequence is TGTGCCAGCAGTCGACCCGGCGCGGGGGTATACAATGAGCAGTTCTTC.